Below, one T cell receptor beta chain is given with its context. The V gene's germline CDR1 is LNHDA and CDR2 SQIVND (reference sequence). The CDR3 is 11 amino acids. The V end was cut by 7 bases, the J end by 11 bases, with 12 bases between. This entry comes from a study of shared clonotypes between healthy human individuals. Assay execution took place at the deep level. Repertoires were generated with immunoSEQ multiplex PCR, while TCRdb's copy carries only in-frame clones and drops some. This table has about 1 million clones, 75% appearing once. The clonotype originates from a young man in good health. Material: memory CD4+ T cells sorted from blood. The subset here: CD45RA-negative fraction. The chain has TRBV19 and TRBJ2-4; perhaps TRBD2 as D (6 bases). CDR3 protein: CASTGGIVQYF. The CDR3 region has the DNA TGTGCCAGTACGGGCGGGATCGTTCAGTACTTC.